This T cell receptor beta chain is from a study of beta chain features in type 1 diabetes. Sorting with CD45RO/CCR7/CD25/CD127/CD95/CD27 yielded naive, central memory, regulatory and stem-like memory CD4+ cells. All of the sorted populations showed purity greater than 98%. The whole isolated RNA underwent reverse transcription, so sequencing captured expressed TCRB transcripts. Sequenced by immunoSEQ multiplex PCR; TCRdb stores in-frame clones only, minus some. The repertoire has 300,000 to 400,000 clones, approximately 9.7% of them found once; the top ten carry over 0.95%. This clone was counted only a few times. Its antigen remains unidentified. Study-wide findings and caveats: Type 1 diabetes patients had moderately but significantly shorter TCRB CDR3s in all four CD4+ subsets. The study found fewer insertions and more deletions at VDJ junctions in type 1 diabetes patients. A closer apparent resemblance between naive, central memory and Treg TCRB repertoires was seen in patients than in healthy donors.

V lost 5 bases and J lost 0, with 14 bases in between. Germline V lookup: CDR1 SEHNR, CDR2 FQNEAQ (reference sequence). CDR3 length equals 15 residues. The chain uses TRBV7-9 and TRBJ2-7; D uncertain. The clonotype originates from a young man with type 1 diabetes. Sequenced: central memory CD4+ T cells from blood. CDR3 region: CASSPGSFVSYEQYF. The CDR3 DNA reads as TGTGCCAGCAGCCCCGGCTCCTTCGTCTCCTACGAGCAGTACTTC.